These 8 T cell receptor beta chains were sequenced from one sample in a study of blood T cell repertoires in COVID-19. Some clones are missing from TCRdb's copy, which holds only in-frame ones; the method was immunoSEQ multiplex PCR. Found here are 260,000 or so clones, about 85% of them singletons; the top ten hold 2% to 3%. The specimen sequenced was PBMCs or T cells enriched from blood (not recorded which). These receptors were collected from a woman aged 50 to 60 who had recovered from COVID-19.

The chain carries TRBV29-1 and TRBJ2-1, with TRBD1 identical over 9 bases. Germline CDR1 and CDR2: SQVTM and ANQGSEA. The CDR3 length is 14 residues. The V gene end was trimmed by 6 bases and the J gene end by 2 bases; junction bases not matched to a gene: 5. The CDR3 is CSVYRQGAYNEQFF. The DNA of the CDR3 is TGCAGCGTGTACCGACAGGGGGCCTACAATGAGCAGTTCTTC.

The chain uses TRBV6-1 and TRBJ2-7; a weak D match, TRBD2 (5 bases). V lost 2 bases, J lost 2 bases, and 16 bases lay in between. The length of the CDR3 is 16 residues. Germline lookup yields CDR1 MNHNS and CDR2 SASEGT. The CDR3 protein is CASSELGRRKTYEQYF. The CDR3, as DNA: TGTGCCAGCAGTGAACTAGGACGGAGGAAAACCTACGAGCAGTACTTC.

The CDR3 here is CASSLRQAGAEQYF. The CDR3, as DNA: TGTGCCAGCAGCCTAAGACAGGCGGGGGCCGAGCAGTACTTC. The chain couples TRBV5-4 to TRBJ2-7, with D possibly TRBD2 on 7 matching bases. This CDR3 region has 14 residues. The germline gives CDR1 SGHNT, CDR2 YYREEE (reference sequence). V was clipped by 4 bases and J by 6 bases, with 17 bases between them.

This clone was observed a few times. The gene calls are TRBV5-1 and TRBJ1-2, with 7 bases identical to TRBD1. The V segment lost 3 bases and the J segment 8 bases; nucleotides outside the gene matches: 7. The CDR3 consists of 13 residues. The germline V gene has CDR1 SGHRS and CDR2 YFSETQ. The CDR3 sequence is CASSSTGVRGYTF. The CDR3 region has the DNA TGCGCCAGCAGCTCCACAGGGGTAAGGGGCTACACCTTC.

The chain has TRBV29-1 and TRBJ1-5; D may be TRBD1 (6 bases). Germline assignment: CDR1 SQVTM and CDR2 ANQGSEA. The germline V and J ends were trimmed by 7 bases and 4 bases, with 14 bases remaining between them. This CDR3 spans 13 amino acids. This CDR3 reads CSAGRGRNQPQHF. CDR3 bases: TGCAGCGCCGGGAGGGGGAGAAATCAGCCCCAGCATTTT.

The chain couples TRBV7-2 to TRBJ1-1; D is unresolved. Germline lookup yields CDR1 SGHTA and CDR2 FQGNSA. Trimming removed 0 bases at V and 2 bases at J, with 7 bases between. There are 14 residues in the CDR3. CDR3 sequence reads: CASSLARSNTEAFF. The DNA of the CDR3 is TGTGCCAGCAGCTTAGCCCGGTCCAACACTGAAGCTTTCTTT. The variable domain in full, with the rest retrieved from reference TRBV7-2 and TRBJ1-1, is GAGVSQSPSNKVTEKGKDVELRCDPISGHTALYWYRQSLGQGLEFLIYFQGNSAPDKSGLPSDRFSAERTGGSVSTLTIQRTQQEDSAVYLCASSLARSNTEAFFGQGTRLTVV.

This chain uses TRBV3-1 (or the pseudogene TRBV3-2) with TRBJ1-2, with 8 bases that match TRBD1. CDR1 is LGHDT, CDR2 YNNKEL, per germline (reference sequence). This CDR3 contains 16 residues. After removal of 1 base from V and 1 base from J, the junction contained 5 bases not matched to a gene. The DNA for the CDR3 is TGTGCCAGCAGCCAAGTAACCGGACAGGGTAACTATGGCTACACCTTC. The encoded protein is CASSQVTGQGNYGYTF.

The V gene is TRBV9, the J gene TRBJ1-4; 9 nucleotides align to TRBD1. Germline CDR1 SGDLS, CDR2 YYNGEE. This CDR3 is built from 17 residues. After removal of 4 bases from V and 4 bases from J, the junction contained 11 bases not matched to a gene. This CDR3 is CASSTTGGGWLNEKLFF. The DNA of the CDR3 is TGTGCCAGCAGCACGACAGGGGGTGGTTGGCTTAATGAAAAACTGTTTTTT.